These 13 T cell receptor beta chains were all obtained from the same sample, sequenced in a study of T cell responses to AZD1222 COVID-19 vaccine. Clones were sequenced by immunoSEQ multiplex PCR, and TCRdb holds only the in-frame ones, with some missing. Of tens of thousands of clones listed, over 85% are singletons. The sequenced sample was peripheral blood, obtained on day 0 of AZD1222 vaccination. The receptor set was obtained from an adult in good health.

V usage is TRBV12-3 or TRBV12-4 and J usage is TRBJ2-7, with unresolved D. There are 11 residues in the CDR3. The V and J ends lost 8 bases and 5 bases respectively, with 10 bases between them. This CDR3 is CASSFFDEQYF. CDR3 in DNA: TGTGCCAGCTCTTTTTTCGACGAGCAGTACTTC.

This chain connects TRBV20-1 to TRBJ1-5, with unresolved D. Trimming left V 4 bases short and J 3 bases short, with 19 bases between. Germline-derived CDR1 and CDR2 are DFQATT and SNEGSKA (reference sequence). The CDR3 extends over 16 amino acids. The CDR3 protein is CSAIEGGQIFNQPQHF. In nucleotides, the CDR3 is TGCAGTGCTATTGAGGGCGGGCAGATCTTCAATCAGCCCCAGCATTTT.

V usage is TRBV9 and J usage is TRBJ2-5; 10 nucleotides agree with TRBD2. The CDR3 spans 18 residues. Germline lookup yields CDR1 SGDLS and CDR2 YYNGEE. V gave up 0 bases and J gave up 2 bases; unmatched junction bases: 10. The CDR3 here is CASSVGVSGGSTQETQYF. The CDR3 DNA is TGTGCCAGCAGCGTAGGGGTTAGCGGGGGGTCGACACAAGAGACCCAGTACTTC.

The chain couples TRBV1 to TRBJ2-7; whether TRBD2, the table's D call, matches the DNA was not checked. TRBV1 is a pseudogene segment. The CDR3 loop spans 13 amino acids. The CDR3 DNA sequence: TGCACCAGCAGCCCCTCTAGCTCCTACGAGCAGTACTTC. Translation gives CTSSPSSSYEQYF.

The CDR3 spells CASSQSPRTYEQYF. The DNA for the CDR3 is TGTGCCAGCAGCCAAAGCCCTAGAACCTACGAGCAGTACTTC. The rearrangement links TRBV3-1 (or the pseudogene TRBV3-2) to TRBJ2-7; D ambiguous. From germline, CDR1 is LGHDT and CDR2 YNNKEL (reference sequence). Trimming took off 2 bases at V and 2 bases at J, with 10 bases between the two ends. The CDR3 loop spans 14 amino acids.

The rearrangement links TRBV6-2 or TRBV6-3 to TRBJ2-2; D might be TRBD2 (5 bases). This CDR3 is 18 amino acids long. Trimming stripped 0 bases from V and 1 base from J, with 15 bases between. CDR1 and CDR2 (germline): MNHEY, SVGEGT. This CDR3 is CASSYSVEGLWNTGELFF. Written as DNA, the CDR3 is TGTGCCAGCAGTTACTCTGTTGAGGGATTGTGGAACACCGGGGAGCTGTTTTTT.

The rearrangement links TRBV6-2 or TRBV6-3 to TRBJ1-3; D is uncertain. Per germline, CDR1 MNHEY and CDR2 SVGEGT. The CDR3 has 16 amino acids. V lost 5 bases, J lost 1 base, and 15 bases lay in between. Here the CDR3 reads CASSQPRLQSGNTIYF. CDR3 sequence (DNA): TGTGCCAGCAGTCAACCCCGTCTCCAGTCTGGAAACACCATATATTTT.

This clone was found once. The chain has TRBV18 and TRBJ1-4; possibly TRBD1 for D (6 bases). CDR1 and CDR2 (germline): KGHSH, LQKENI. Trimming shortened V by 4 bases and J by 5 bases, and 11 bases separated the two germline ends. The CDR3 runs 14 residues. The CDR3 region has the DNA TGTGCCAGCTCACGCGGACAGCGGAATGAAAAACTGTTTTTT. Its protein is CASSRGQRNEKLFF. Full variable domain (missing parts from reference TRBV18 and TRBJ1-4): NAGVMQNPRHLVRRRGQEARLRCSPMKGHSHVYWYRQLPEEGLKFMVYLQKENIIDESGMPKERFSAEFPKEGPSILRIQQVVRGDSAAYFCASSRGQRNEKLFFGSGTQLSVL.

The chain joins TRBV19 to TRBJ2-1; D may match TRBD1 or TRBD2 (5 bases each). V shed 1 base and J shed 6 bases, with 16 bases lying between them. CDR1 LNHDA and CDR2 SQIVND come from the germline V gene (reference sequence). The CDR3 is 16 residues long. The CDR3: CASSIASGSQGNEQFF. The DNA for the CDR3 is TGTGCCAGTAGTATAGCGTCAGGGAGCCAAGGCAATGAGCAGTTCTTC.

The rearrangement links TRBV6-6 to TRBJ2-5; D not certain. The CDR3 is 14 amino acids. V was cut by 4 bases and J by 4 bases, with 13 bases left in between. Germline V gene sequence: CDR1 MNHNY, CDR2 SVGAGI (reference sequence). CDR3 sequence: CASSSSSYLETQYF. The CDR3 bases are TGTGCCAGCAGTTCCAGTTCCTACTTAGAGACCCAGTACTTC.

The V and J genes are TRBV29-1 and TRBJ1-1; tentative D call: TRBD1 (5 bases). The CDR3 extends over 12 amino acids. CDR1 and CDR2 from the germline V gene are SQVTM and ANQGSEA. Trimming took off 2 bases at V and 5 bases at J, with 9 bases between the two ends. The CDR3 sequence: CSVEYGGTEAFF. DNA of the CDR3: TGCAGCGTTGAATATGGGGGGACTGAAGCTTTCTTT.

This sequence joins TRBV7-2 and TRBJ2-2; a weak D match, TRBD1 (5 bases). This CDR3 has 15 residues. The V gene's germline CDR1 is SGHTA and CDR2 FQGNSA. Trimming removed 2 bases at V and 1 base at J, with 8 bases between. The DNA for the CDR3 is TGTGCCAGCAGCTTAAAGGGGTTGAACACCGGGGAGCTGTTTTTT. Translated: CASSLKGLNTGELFF.

The chain combines TRBV30 with TRBJ1-1, with 8 bases matching TRBD1. The CDR3 runs to 14 residues. Germline CDR1 reads GTSNPN; CDR2 reads SVGIG (reference sequence). V shed 1 base, J shed 6 bases, and the junction held 7 bases outside the gene matches. The CDR3 loop is CAWSGYRGGPEAFF. DNA of the CDR3: TGTGCCTGGAGTGGTTACAGGGGGGGCCCTGAAGCTTTCTTT.